This T cell receptor beta chain was captured in a study of healthy donors' naive CD4 and CD8 T cells. Each TCR library used around 500 ng of total RNA and a linear amplification protocol. In TCRdb, the reads were re-called with MiXCR into one record per CDR3 protein. The repertoire holds around 180,000 distinct CDR3 sequences, with about 74% as singletons. CDR3 size: 12 residues. Looked up from germline, CDR1 is SQVTM and CDR2 is ANQGSEA. V shed 4 bases and J shed 0 bases, with 7 bases lying between them. This clonotype was counted between two and nine times. This rearrangement joins TRBV29-1 to TRBJ2-7; D is ambiguous. Sample: naive CD4+ and CD8+ T cells sorted from blood, pooled from several donors. This TCR was sampled from a pool of human donors in good health; the sample pools cells from several healthy donors. The CDR3, as DNA: TGCAGCGTTGTAGCTCCCTCCTACGAGCAGTACTTC. Protein: CSVVAPSYEQYF.